Described below is a single T cell receptor (beta chain) sequence and its context. The sample belongs to a study of monozygotic twins with inflammatory bowel disease. From its re-call of the 5' RACE reads, TCRdb lists each CDR3 protein once, without DNA. The sample table includes about 140,000 distinct CDR3 sequences. This CDR3 region has 15 residues. The germline gives CDR1 DFQATT, CDR2 SNEGSKA (reference sequence). The rearrangement joins TRBV20-1 to TRBJ2-1; with no DNA, the TCRdb D assignment of TRBD2 cannot be verified. The source material was blood. The clonotype comes from a human donor with ulcerative colitis or Crohn's disease, or a healthy co-twin of an affected twin (not recorded which). CDR3 region: CSAGQAGGSYNEQFF.